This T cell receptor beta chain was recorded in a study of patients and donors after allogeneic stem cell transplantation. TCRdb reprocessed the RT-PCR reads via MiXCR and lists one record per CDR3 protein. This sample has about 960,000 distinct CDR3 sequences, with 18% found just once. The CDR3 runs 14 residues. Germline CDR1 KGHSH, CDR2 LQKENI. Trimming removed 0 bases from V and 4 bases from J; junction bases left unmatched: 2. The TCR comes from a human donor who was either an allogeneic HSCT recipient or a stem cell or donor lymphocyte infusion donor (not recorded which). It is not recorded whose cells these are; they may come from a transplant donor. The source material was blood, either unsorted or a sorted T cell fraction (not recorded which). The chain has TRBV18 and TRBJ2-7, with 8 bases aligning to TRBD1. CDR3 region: CASSPPRDRYEQYF. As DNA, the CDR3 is TGTGCCAGCTCACCACCCCGGGACAGGTACGAGCAGTACTTC.